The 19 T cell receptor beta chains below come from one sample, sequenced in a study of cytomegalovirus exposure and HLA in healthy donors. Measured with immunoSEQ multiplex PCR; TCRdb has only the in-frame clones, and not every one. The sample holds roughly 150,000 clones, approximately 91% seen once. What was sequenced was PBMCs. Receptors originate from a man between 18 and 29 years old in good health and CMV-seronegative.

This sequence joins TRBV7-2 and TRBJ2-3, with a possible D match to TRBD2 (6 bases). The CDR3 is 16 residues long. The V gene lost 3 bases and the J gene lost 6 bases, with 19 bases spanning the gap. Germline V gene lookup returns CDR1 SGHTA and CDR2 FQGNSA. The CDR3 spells CASSFGAGRRMDTQYF. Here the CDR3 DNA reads TGTGCCAGCAGCTTCGGTGCGGGAAGAAGGATGGATACGCAGTATTTT.

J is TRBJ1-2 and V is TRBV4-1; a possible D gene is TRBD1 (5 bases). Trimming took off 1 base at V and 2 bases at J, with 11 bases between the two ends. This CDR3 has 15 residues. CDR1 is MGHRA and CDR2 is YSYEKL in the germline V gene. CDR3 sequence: CASSQGGAENYGYTF. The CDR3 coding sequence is TGCGCCAGCAGCCAAGGTGGGGCAGAGAACTATGGCTACACCTTC.

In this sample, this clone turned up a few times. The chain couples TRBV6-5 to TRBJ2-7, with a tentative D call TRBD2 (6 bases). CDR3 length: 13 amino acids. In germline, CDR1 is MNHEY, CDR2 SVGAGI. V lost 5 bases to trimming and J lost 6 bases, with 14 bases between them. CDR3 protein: CASSRDLNSEQYV. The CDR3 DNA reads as TGTGCCAGCAGTCGGGACTTGAACTCCGAGCAGTACGTC.

The CDR3 nucleotides are TGTGCCAGCAGCCTCAAGAGGGCCGATAAAAACATTCAGTACTTC. Encoded protein: CASSLKRADKNIQYF. The gene calls are TRBV7-2 and TRBJ2-4; a possible D gene is TRBD2 (5 bases). There are 15 residues in the CDR3. The germline V and J ends were trimmed by 5 bases and 4 bases, with 15 bases remaining between them. Germline V gene data show CDR1 as SGHTA and CDR2 as FQGNSA.

In nucleotides, the CDR3 is TGTGCCAGCAGCTTAGAAGACTTGAGATTCGATGAGCAGTTCTTC. Translated, it gives CASSLEDLRFDEQFF. V is TRBV7-8 and J is TRBJ2-1; D unclear. The CDR3 has 15 residues. The V gene's germline CDR1 is SGHVS and CDR2 FQNEAQ. V lost 1 base and J 8 bases, leaving 15 bases between the germline ends.

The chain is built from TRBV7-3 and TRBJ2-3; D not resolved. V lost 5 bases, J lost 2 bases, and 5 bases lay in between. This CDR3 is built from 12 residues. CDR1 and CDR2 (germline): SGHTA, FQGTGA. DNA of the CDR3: TGTGCCAGCAGCATAGACACAGATACGCAGTATTTT. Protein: CASSIDTDTQYF.

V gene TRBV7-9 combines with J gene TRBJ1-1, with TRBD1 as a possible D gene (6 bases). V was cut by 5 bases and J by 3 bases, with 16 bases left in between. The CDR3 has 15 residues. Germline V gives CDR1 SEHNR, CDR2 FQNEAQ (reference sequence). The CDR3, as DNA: TGTGCCAGCAGCCCTGATTGGGGGGGCGACACTGAAGCTTTCTTT. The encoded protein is CASSPDWGGDTEAFF.

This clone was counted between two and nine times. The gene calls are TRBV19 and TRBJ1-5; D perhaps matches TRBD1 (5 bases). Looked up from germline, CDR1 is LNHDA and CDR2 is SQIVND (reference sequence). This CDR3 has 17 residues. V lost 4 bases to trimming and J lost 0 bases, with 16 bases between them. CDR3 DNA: TGTGCCAGTAGTACAAAAGAGGACATCAATAGCAATCAGCCCCAGCATTTT. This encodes CASSTKEDINSNQPQHF.

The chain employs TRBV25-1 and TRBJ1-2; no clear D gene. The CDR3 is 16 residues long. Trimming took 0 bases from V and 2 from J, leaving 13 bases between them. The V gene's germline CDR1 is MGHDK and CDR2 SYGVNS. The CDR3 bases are TGTGCCAGCAGTGAATATCTAAGCTACGGGAACTATGGCTACACCTTC. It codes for CASSEYLSYGNYGYTF.

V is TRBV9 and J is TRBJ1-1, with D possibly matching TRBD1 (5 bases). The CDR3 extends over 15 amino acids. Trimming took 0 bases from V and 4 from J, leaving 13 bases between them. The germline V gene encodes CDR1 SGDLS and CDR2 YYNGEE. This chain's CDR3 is CASSVEGHRGTEAFF. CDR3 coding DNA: TGTGCCAGCAGCGTAGAAGGGCATAGGGGCACTGAAGCTTTCTTT.

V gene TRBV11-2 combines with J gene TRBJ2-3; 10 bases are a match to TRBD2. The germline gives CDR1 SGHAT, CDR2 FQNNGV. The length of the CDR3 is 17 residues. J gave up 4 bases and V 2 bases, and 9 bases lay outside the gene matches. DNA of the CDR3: TGTGCCAGCAGCTTACTGGCAGTTCTAGCGGGAGCAGATACGCAGTATTTT. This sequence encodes CASSLLAVLAGADTQYF.

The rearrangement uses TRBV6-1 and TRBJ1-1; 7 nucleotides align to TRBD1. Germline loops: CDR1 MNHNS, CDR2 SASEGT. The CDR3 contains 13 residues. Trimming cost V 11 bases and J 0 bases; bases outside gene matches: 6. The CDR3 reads CAGTTGMNTEAFF. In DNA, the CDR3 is TGTGCCGGTACGACAGGGATGAACACTGAAGCTTTCTTT.

The CDR3 DNA is TGTGCCAGCAGTGAAGGAGGGTCTAGCGGGAGTGGAGATACGCAGTATTTT. This sequence encodes CASSEGGSSGSGDTQYF. The rearrangement links TRBV6-1 to TRBJ2-3; 10 bases fit TRBD2. The ends lost 1 base at V and 5 bases at J; junction bases unmatched: 9. The CDR3 loop spans 17 amino acids. The germline gives CDR1 MNHNS, CDR2 SASEGT.

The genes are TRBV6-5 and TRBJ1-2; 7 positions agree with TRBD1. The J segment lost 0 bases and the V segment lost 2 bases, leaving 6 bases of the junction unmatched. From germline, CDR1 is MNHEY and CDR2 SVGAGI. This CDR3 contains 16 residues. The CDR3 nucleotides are TGTGCCAGCAGTTACCGTGGGACAGTTGCTAACTATGGCTACACCTTC. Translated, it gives CASSYRGTVANYGYTF.

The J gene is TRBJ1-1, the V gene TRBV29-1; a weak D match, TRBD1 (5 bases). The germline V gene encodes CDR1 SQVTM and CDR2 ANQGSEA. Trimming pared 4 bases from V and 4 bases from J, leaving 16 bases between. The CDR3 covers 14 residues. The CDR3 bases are TGCAGCGTTGCGGGCGGGGGAGGGGTCACTGAAGCTTTCTTT. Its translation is CSVAGGGGVTEAFF.

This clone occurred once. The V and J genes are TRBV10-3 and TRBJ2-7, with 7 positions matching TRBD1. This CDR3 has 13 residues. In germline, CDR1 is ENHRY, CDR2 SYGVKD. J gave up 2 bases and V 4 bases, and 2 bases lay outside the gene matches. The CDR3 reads CAISGDRAYEQYF. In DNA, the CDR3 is TGTGCCATCAGTGGTGACAGGGCCTACGAGCAGTACTTC.

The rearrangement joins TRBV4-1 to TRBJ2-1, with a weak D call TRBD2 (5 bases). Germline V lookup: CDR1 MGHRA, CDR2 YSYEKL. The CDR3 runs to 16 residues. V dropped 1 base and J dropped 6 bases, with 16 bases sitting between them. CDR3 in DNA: TGCGCCAGCAGCCAAGTGGATCTCCTAGCATTCAATGAGCAGTTCTTC. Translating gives CASSQVDLLAFNEQFF.

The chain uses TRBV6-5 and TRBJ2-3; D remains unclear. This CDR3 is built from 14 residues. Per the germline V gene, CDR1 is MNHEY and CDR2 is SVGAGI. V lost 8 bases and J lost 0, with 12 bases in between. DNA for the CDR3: TGTGCCAGCTCCCTAGTATCTAGCACAGATACGCAGTATTTT. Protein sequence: CASSLVSSTDTQYF.

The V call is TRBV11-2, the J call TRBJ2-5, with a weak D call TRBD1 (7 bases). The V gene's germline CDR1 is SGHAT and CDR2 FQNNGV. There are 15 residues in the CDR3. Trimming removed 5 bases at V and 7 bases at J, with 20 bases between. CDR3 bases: TGTGCCAGCAGCCCGACAGGGAAGGTGGGGGGGACCCAGTACTTC. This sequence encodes CASSPTGKVGGTQYF.